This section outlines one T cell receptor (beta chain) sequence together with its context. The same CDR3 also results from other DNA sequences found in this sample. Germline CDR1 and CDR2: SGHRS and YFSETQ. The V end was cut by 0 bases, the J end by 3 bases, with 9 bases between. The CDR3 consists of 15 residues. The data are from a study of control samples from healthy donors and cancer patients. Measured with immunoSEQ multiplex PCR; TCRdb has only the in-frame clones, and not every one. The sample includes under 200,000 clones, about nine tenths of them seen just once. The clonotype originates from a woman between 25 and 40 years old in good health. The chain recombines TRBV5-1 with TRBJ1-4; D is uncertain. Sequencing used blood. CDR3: CASSLAEGANEKLFF. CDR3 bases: TGCGCCAGCAGCTTGGCCGAGGGAGCTAATGAAAAACTGTTTTTT.